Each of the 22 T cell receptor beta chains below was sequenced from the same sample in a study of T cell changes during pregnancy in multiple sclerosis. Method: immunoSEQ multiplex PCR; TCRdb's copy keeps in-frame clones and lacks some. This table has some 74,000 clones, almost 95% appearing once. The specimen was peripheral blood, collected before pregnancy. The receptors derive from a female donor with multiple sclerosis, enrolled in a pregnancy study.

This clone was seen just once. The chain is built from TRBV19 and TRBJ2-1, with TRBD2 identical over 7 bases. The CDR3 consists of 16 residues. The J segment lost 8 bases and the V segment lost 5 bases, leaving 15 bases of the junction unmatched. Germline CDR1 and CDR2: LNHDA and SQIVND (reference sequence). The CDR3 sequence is CASSVYQRGRMDEQFF. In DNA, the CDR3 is TGTGCCAGTAGTGTGTATCAGCGGGGAAGGATGGATGAGCAGTTCTTC. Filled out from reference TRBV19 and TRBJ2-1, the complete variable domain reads DGGITQSPKYLFRKEGQNVTLSCEQNLNHDAMYWYRQDPGQGLRLIYYSQIVNDFQKGDIAEGYSVSREKKESFPLTVTSAQKNPTAFYLCASSVYQRGRMDEQFFGPGTRLTVL.

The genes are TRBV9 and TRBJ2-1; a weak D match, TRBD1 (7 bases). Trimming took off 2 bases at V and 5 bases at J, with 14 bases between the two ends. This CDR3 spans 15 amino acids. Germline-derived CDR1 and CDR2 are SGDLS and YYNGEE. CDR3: CASSVGGTEHNEQFF. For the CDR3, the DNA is TGTGCCAGCAGCGTTGGAGGGACAGAACACAATGAGCAGTTCTTC. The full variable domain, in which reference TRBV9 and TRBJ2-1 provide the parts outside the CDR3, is DSGVTQTPKHLITATGQRVTLRCSPRSGDLSVYWYQQSLDQGLQFLIQYYNGEERAKGNILERFSAQQFPDLHSELNLSSLELGDSALYFCASSVGGTEHNEQFFGPGTRLTVL.

For the CDR3, the DNA is TGTGCCAGTAGTAAAACGGGATCCCGTCGGGAGCAGTACTTC. As protein: CASSKTGSRREQYF. The chain links TRBV19 to TRBJ2-7; perhaps TRBD2 as D (5 bases). This CDR3 has 14 amino acids. The germline V gene has CDR1 LNHDA and CDR2 SQIVND (reference sequence). Between the trimmed V and J ends, which lost 4 bases and 7 bases, there was a span of 17 bases.

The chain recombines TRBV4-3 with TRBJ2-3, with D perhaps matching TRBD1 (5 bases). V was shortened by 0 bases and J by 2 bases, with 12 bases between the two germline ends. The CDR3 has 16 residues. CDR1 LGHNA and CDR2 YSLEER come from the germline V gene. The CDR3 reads CASSQDQQGLTDTQYF. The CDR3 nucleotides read TGCGCCAGCAGCCAAGATCAGCAGGGCCTCACAGATACGCAGTATTTT.

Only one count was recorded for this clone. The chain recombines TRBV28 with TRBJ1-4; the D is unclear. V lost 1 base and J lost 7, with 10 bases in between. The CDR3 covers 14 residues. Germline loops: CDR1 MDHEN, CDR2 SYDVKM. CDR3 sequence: CASSLLGRTEKLFF. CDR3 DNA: TGTGCCAGCAGTTTATTAGGGAGGACTGAAAAACTGTTTTTT. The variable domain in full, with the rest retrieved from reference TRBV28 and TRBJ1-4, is DVKVTQSSRYLVKRTGEKVFLECVQDMDHENMFWYRQDPGLGLRLIYFSYDVKMKEKGDIPEGYSVSREKKERFSLILESASTNQTSMYLCASSLLGRTEKLFFGSGTQLSVL.

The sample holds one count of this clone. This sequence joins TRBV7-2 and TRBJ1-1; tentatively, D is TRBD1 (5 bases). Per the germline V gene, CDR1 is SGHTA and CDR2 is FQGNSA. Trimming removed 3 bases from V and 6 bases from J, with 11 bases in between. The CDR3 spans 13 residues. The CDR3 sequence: CASSLPGIPEAFF. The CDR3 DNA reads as TGTGCCAGCAGCTTGCCAGGGATCCCTGAAGCTTTCTTT.

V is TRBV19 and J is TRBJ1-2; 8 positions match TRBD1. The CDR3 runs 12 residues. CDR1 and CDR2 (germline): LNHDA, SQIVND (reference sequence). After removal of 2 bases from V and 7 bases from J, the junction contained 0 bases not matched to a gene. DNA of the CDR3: TGTGCCAGTAGTATACAGGGGGCTGGCTACACCTTC. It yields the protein CASSIQGAGYTF.

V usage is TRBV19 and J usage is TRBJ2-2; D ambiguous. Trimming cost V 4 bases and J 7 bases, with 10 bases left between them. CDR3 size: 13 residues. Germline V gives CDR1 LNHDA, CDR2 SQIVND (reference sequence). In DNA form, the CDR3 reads TGTGCCAGTAGTAAATTGCAGGTCGGGGAGCTGTTTTTT. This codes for CASSKLQVGELFF.

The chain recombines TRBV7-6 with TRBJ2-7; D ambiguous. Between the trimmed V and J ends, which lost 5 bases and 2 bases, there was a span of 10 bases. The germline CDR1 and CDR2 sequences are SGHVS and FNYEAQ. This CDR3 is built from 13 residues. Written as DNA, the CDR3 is TGTGCCAGCAGCCCCACTGGTACCTACGAGCAGTACTTC. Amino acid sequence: CASSPTGTYEQYF.

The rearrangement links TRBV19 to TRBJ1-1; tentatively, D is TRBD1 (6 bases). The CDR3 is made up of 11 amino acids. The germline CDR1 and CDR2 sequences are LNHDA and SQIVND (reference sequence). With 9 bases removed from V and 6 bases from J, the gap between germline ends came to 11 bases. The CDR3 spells CASSTGAEAFF. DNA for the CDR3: TGTGCCAGCTCGACAGGTGCTGAAGCTTTCTTT.

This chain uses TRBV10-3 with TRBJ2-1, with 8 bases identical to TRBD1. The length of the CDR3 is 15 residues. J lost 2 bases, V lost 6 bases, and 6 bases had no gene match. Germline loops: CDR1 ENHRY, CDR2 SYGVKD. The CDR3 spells CAISDRGGTYNEQFF. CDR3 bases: TGTGCCATCAGCGACAGGGGTGGGACCTACAATGAGCAGTTCTTC.

The CDR3 nucleotides are TGTGCCAGCAGGGGGGGAGGTTTCTCCTACGAGCAGTACTTC. As protein: CASRGGGFSYEQYF. The genes are TRBV25-1 and TRBJ2-7; D is perhaps TRBD2 (6 bases). The CDR3 spans 14 residues. V gave up 6 bases and J gave up 0 bases, with 12 bases separating them. The V gene's germline CDR1 is MGHDK and CDR2 SYGVNS.

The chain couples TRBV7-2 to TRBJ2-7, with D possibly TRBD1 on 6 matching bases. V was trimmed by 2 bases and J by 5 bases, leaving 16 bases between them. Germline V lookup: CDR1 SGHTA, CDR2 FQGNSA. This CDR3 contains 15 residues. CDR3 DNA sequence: TGTGCCAGCAGCTTACGGAGACAGGATACCAACGAGCAGTACTTC. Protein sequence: CASSLRRQDTNEQYF.

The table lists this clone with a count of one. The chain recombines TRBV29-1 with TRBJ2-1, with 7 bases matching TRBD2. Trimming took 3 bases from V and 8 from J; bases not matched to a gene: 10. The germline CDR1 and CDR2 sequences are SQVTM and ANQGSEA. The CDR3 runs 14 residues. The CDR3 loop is CSVESREGHYEQFF. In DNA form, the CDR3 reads TGCAGCGTTGAGTCGAGGGAGGGCCACTATGAGCAGTTCTTC.

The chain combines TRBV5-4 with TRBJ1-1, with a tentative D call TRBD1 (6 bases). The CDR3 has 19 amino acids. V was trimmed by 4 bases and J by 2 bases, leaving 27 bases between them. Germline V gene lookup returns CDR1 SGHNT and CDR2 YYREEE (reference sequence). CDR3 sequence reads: CASSQDGGSGFGRNTEAFF. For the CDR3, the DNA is TGTGCCAGCAGCCAAGATGGGGGCTCTGGGTTCGGGCGAAACACTGAAGCTTTCTTT.

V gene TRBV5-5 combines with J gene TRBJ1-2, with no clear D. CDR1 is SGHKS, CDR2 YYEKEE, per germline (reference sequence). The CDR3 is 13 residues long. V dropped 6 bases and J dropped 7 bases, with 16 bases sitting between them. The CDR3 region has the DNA TGTGCCAGCATCTGGCGCCCCGGGGTTGGCTACACCTTC. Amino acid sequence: CASIWRPGVGYTF.

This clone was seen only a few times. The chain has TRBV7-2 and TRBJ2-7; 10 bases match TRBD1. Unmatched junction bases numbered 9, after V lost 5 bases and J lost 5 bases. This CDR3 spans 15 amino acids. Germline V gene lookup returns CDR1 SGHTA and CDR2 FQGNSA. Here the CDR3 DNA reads TGTGCCAGCAGCCGACTCCGGACAGGGGGTGACGAGCAGTACTTC. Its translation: CASSRLRTGGDEQYF.

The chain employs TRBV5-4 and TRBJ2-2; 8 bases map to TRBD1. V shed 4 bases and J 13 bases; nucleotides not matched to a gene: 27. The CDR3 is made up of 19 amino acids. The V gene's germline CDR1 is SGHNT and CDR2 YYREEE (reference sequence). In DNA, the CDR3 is TGTGCCAGCAGCCCGGGCGGACAGGGAATGGTTGAAAGGCAAGGAGGGCTGTTTTTT. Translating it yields CASSPGGQGMVERQGGLFF.

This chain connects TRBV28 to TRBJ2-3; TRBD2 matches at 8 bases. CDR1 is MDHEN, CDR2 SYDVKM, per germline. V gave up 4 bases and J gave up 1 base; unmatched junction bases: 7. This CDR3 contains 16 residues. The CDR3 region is CASSSPAAGGTDTQYF. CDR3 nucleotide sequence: TGTGCCAGCAGTTCCCCAGCAGCGGGAGGCACAGATACGCAGTATTTT.

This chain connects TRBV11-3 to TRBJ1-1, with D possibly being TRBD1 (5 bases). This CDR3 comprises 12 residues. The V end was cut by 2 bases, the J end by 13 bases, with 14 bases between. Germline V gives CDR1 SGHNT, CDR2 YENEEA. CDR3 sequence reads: CASSLRQGHIFF. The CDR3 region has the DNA TGTGCCAGCAGCTTAAGGCAGGGTCATATTTTCTTT.

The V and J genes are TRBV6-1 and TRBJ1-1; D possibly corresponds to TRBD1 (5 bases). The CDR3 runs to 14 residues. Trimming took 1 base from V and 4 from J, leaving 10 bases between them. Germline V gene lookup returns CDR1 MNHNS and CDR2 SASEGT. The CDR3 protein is CASSEGQYGTEAFF. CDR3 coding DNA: TGTGCCAGCAGTGAAGGACAGTACGGCACTGAAGCTTTCTTT.

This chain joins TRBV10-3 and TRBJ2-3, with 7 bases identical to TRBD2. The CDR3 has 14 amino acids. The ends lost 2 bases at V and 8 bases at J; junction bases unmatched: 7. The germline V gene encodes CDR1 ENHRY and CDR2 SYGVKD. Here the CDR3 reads CAISEGGGSGTQYF. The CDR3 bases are TGTGCCATCAGTGAGGGGGGAGGGTCGGGTACGCAGTATTTT.